This T cell receptor beta chain was found in a study of chemoradiotherapy in HPV16-positive cancers. Broader study findings: Functional assays defining HPV-specific T cells used only a couple of HPV16-positive patients. In HPV16-positive patients, HPV-responsive T-cell expansion tracked better recurrence-free survival.

V trimming: 7 bases; J trimming: 4 bases; junction bases outside the gene matches: 3. CDR1 SQVTM and CDR2 ANQGSEA come from the germline V gene. The CDR3 sequence is 11 residues long. Here immunoSEQ multiplex PCR was the method, and the copy in TCRdb shows in-frame clones only, minus some. The data contain over 10,000 clones, around 86% of them seen just once; the ten biggest clones take up 5% to 6%. This clone was detected only a few times. Its matching antigen is unknown. This TCR came from a human donor with HPV-associated anogenital cancer. The chain combines TRBV29-1 with TRBJ2-7; 8 nucleotides align to TRBD2. Source: blood, taken from a patient who underwent chemoradiotherapy. This chain's CDR3 is CSAAGEYEQYF. DNA of the CDR3: TGCAGCGCAGCGGGGGAGTACGAGCAGTACTTC.